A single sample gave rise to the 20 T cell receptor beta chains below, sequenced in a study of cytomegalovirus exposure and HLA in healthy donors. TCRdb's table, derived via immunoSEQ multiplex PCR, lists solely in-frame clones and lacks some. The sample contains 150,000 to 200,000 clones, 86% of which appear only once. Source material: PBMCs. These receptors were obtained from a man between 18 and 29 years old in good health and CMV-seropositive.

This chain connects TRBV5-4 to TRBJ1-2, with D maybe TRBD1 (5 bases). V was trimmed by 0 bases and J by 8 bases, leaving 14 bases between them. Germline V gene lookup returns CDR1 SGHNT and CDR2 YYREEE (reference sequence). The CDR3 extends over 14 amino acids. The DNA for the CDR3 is TGTGCCAGCAGCTTGGACAGGTTAGGAGAAGGCTACACCTTC. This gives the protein CASSLDRLGEGYTF.

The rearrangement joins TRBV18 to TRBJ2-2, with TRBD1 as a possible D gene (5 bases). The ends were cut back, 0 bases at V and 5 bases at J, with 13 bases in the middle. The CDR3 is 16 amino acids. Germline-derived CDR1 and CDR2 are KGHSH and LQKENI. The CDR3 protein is CASSPPSTVNTGELFF. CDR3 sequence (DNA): TGTGCCAGCTCACCACCTTCGACAGTGAATACCGGGGAGCTGTTTTTT.

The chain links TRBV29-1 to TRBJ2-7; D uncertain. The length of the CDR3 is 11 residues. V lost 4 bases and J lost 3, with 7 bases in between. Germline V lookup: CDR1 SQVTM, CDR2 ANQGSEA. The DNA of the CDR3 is TGCAGCGTTGGAGGCCGCTACGAGCAGTACTTC. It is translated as CSVGGRYEQYF.

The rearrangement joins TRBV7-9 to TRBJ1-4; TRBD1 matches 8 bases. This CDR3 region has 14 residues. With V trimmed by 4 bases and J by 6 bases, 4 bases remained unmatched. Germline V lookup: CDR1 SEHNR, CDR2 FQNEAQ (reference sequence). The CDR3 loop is CASSSRTGYEKLFF. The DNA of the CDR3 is TGTGCCAGCAGCTCCCGGACAGGGTATGAAAAACTGTTTTTT.

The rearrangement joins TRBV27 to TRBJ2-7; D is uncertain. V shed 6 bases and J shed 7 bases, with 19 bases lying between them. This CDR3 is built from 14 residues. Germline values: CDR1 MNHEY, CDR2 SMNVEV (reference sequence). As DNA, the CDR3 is TGTGCCAGCAGCTCTAAAGGAGCCTCCGGGGAGCAGTACTTC. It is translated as CASSSKGASGEQYF.

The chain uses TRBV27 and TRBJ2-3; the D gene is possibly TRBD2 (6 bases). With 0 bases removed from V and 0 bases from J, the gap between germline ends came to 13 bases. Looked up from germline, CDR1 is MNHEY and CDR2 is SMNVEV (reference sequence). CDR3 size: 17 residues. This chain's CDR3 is CASSLSGLALSTDTQYF. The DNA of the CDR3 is TGTGCCAGCAGTTTATCGGGCCTAGCGCTGAGCACAGATACGCAGTATTTT.

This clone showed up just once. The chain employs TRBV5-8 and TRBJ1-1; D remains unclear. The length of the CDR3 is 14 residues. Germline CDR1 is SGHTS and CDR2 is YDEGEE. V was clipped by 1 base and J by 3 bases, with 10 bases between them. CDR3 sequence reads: CASSLYRTDTEAFF. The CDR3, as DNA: TGTGCCAGCAGCTTGTATAGGACTGACACTGAAGCTTTCTTT.

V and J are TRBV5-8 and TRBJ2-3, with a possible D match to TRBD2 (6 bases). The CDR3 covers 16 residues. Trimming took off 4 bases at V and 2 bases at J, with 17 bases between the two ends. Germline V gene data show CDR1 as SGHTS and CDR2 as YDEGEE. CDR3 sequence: CASSGLLLLVTDTQYF. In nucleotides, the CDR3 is TGTGCCAGCAGCGGACTACTTTTGCTGGTCACAGATACGCAGTATTTT.

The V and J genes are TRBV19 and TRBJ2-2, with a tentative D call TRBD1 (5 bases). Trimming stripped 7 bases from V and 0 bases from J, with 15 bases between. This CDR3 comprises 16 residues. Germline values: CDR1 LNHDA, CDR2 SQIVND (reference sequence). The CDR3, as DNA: TGTGCCAGTACCTCGATTCGCAGGGCGAACACCGGGGAGCTGTTTTTT. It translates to CASTSIRRANTGELFF.

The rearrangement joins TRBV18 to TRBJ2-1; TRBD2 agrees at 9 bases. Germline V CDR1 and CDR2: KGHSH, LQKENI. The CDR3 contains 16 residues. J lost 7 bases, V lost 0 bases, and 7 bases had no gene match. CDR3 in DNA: TGTGCCAGCTCACCACCGAGCGGGAGGTTGCTGAATGAGCAGTTCTTC. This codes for CASSPPSGRLLNEQFF.

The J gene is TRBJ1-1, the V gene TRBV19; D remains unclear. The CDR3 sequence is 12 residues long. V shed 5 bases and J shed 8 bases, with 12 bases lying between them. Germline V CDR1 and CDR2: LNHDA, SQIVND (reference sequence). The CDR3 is CASSRYAGEAFF. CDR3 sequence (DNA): TGTGCCAGTAGTCGGTATGCAGGCGAAGCTTTCTTT.

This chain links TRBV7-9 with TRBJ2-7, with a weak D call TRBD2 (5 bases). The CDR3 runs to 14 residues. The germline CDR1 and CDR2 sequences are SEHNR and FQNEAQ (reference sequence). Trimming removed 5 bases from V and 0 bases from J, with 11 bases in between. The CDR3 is CASSLGASSYEQYF. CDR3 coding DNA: TGTGCCAGCAGCCTGGGAGCTAGCTCCTACGAGCAGTACTTC.

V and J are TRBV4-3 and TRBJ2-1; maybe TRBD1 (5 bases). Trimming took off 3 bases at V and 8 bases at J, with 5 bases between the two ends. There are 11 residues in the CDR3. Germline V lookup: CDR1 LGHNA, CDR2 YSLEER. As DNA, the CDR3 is TGCGCCAGCAGCCAGGGGCATGAGCAGTTCTTC. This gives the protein CASSQGHEQFF.

In DNA, the CDR3 is TGTGCCAGCCAGTCCGGGACAGGGGCCTACGAGCAGTACTTC. It codes for CASQSGTGAYEQYF. This chain links TRBV19 with TRBJ2-7; 10 bases align to TRBD1. The CDR3 loop spans 14 amino acids. The ends lost 9 bases at V and 2 bases at J; junction bases unmatched: 7. Germline V lookup: CDR1 LNHDA, CDR2 SQIVND (reference sequence).

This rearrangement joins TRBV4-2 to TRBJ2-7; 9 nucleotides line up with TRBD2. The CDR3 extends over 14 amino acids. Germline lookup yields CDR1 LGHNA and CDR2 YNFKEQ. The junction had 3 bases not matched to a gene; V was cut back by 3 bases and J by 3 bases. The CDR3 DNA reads TGTGCCAGCAGCCAGAGCGGGGGGTTCTACGAGCAGTACTTC. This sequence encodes CASSQSGGFYEQYF.

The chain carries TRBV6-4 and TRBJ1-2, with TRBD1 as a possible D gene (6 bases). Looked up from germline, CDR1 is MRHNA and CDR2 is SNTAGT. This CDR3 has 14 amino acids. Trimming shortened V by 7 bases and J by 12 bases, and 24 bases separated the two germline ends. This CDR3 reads CASTDRGPLHDHTF. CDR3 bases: TGTGCCAGCACGGACAGAGGGCCCCTCCATGACCACACCTTC.

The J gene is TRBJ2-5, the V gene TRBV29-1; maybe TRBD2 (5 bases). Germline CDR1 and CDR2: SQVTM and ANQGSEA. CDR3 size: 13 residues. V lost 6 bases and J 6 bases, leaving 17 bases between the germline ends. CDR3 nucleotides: TGCAGCGTGGCTGGACTGGCCCGAAAGACCCAGTACTTC. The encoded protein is CSVAGLARKTQYF.

The CDR3 DNA sequence: TGTGCCAGCAGCCAAGTCTGGGGCGAAAATGAGCAGTTCTTC. Protein sequence: CASSQVWGENEQFF. The gene calls are TRBV4-2 and TRBJ2-1, with D possibly being TRBD1 (5 bases). V was shortened by 1 base and J by 7 bases, with 11 bases between the two germline ends. CDR1 LGHNA and CDR2 YNFKEQ come from the germline V gene. CDR3 length: 14 amino acids.

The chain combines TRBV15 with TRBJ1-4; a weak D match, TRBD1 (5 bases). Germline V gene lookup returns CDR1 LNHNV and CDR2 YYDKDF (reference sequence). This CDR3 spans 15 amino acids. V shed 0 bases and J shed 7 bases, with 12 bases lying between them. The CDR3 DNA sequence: TGTGCCACCAGCAGAGAGGCCAGCGGGGGTGAAAAACTGTTTTTT. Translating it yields CATSREASGGEKLFF.

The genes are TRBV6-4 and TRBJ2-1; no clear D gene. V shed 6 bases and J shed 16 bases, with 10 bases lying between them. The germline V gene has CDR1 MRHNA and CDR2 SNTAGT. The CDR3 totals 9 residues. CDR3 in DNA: TGTGCCAGCAGCGCCGGGTCATTCTTC. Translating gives CASSAGSFF.